Listed here is a single T cell receptor (beta chain). What it binds is unknown. Naive CD45RA+ and memory CD45RA-negative subsets were split from CD4+ cells. These data are taken from a study of shared clonotypes between healthy human individuals. Germline CDR1 and CDR2: SGHTS and YDEGEE. CDR3 size: 15 residues. V was pared by 4 bases and J by 7 bases, with 9 bases of the junction left unmatched. Broader study findings: Larger richness was generally estimated for naive than memory subsets.

The assay was immunoSEQ multiplex PCR, and TCRdb's table has in-frame clones only and misses some. The sample includes over a million clones, more than 75% of them seen just once. Sequenced: memory CD4+ T cells from PBMCs. Noted subset: CD45RA-negative fraction. The source is a man between 18 and 29 years old in good health. Some clones in this sample may be carry-over from other donors' samples. The chain links TRBV5-8 to TRBJ2-1; TRBD1 matches 9 bases. The CDR3 spells CASSPNRGLSNEQFF. The CDR3 DNA is TGTGCCAGCAGCCCAAACAGGGGGCTGAGTAATGAGCAGTTCTTC.